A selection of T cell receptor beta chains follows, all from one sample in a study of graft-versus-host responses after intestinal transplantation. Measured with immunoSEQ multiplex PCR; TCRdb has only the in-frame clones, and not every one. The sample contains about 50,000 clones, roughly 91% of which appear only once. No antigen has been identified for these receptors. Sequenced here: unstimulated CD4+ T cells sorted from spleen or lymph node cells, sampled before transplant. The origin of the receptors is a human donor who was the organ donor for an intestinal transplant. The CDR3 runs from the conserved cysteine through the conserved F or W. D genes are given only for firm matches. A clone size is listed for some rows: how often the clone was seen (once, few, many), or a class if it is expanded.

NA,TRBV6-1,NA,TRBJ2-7,CASRVDGDSYEQYF,TGTGCCAGCAGGGTAGATGGGGACTCCTACGAGCAGTACTTC
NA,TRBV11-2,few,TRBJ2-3,CASSLDGTDTQYF,TGTGCCAGCAGCTTAGATGGCACAGATACGCAGTATTTT
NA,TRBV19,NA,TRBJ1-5,CASSINNNQPQHF,TGTGCCAGTAGTATCAACAACAATCAGCCCCAGCATTTT
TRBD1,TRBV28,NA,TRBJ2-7,CASSFTDRASYEQYF,TGTGCCAGCAGCTTCACGGACAGGGCCTCCTACGAGCAGTACTTC
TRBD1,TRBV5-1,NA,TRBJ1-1,CASSLPHRGDTEAFF,TGCGCCAGCAGCTTGCCCCACAGGGGGGACACTGAAGCTTTCTTT
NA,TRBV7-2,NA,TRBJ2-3,CASSLRRAPDTQYF,TGTGCCAGCAGCTTAAGGAGGGCGCCAGATACGCAGTATTTT
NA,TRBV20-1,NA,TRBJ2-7,CSASGSYEQYF,TGCAGTGCTAGCGGCTCCTACGAGCAGTACTTC
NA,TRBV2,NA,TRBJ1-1,CASRPSRGGTEAFF,TGTGCCAGCAGGCCCTCCCGGGGTGGCACTGAAGCTTTCTTT
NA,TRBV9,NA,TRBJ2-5,CASSVDGGRAETQYF,TGTGCCAGCAGCGTAGACGGGGGGCGCGCGGAGACCCAGTACTTC
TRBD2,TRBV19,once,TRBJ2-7,CASSIGLAGPDTYEQYF,TGTGCCAGTAGTATCGGACTAGCGGGACCCGATACCTACGAGCAGTACTTC
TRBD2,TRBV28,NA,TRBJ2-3,CASSLLAGGTDTQYF,TGTGCCAGCAGTTTACTAGCGGGAGGCACAGATACGCAGTATTTT
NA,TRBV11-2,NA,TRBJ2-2,CASSLGPLQYTGELFF,TGTGCCAGCAGCTTAGGTCCCCTCCAATACACCGGGGAGCTGTTTTTT
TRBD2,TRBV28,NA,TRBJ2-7,CASVSGSLSYEQYF,TGTGCCAGCGTTAGCGGGAGCCTCTCCTACGAGCAGTACTTC
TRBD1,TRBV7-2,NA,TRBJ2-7,CASSLGQGAYEQYF,TGTGCCAGCAGCTTAGGGCAGGGGGCGTACGAGCAGTACTTC
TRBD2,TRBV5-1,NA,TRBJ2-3,CASSLGLAGGADTQYF,TGCGCCAGCAGCTTGGGGCTAGCGGGAGGGGCAGATACGCAGTATTTT
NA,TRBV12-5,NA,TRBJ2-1,CASGLASLTTSIYNEQFF,TGTGCTAGTGGTTTGGCCTCCTTAACCACTTCCATCTACAATGAGCAGTTCTTC
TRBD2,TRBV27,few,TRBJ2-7,CASSFLRPSGSYEQYF,TGTGCCAGCAGTTTTTTAAGGCCTAGCGGGTCCTACGAGCAGTACTTC
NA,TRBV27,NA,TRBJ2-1,CASSLSLSQISYNEQFF,TGTGCCAGCAGTTTATCCCTATCACAGATTTCCTACAATGAGCAGTTCTTC
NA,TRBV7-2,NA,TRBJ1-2,CASSYRDYGYTF,TGTGCCAGCAGCTACAGGGACTATGGCTACACCTTC